A selection of T cell receptor beta chains follows, all from one sample in a study of molecular identifiers for immune sequencing clone quantification. TCRdb reprocessed the PCR reads via MiXCR and lists one record per CDR3 protein. The repertoire holds around 480,000 distinct CDR3 sequences, about 25% seen once, with around 0.78% in the top ten. The sample was naive CD8+ T cells from blood, with Jurkat cell RNA spiked in. Every receptor here comes from a human donor in good health. Some libraries in this study had Jurkat cell RNA spiked in. The CDR3 runs from the conserved cysteine through the conserved F or W. D genes are given only for firm matches. For some rows the clone size is stated as once, few or many, or as a class when expanded; others skip it.

V gene	D gene	clone size	J gene	CDR3 protein	CDR3 DNA
TRBV2	.	many	TRBJ2-7	CASRRQSYEQYF	TGTGCCAGCAGGCGACAGTCCTACGAGCAGTACTTC
TRBV20-1	.	.	TRBJ2-3	CSASPQVADTQYF	TGCAGTGCTTCCCCTCAGGTCGCAGATACGCAGTATTTT
TRBV6-1	.	few	TRBJ1-1	CASSDVGGNTEAFF	TGTGCCAGCAGTGATGTGGGGGGAAACACTGAAGCTTTCTTT
TRBV7-2	.	many	TRBJ2-3	CASSLVGGAYTDTQYF	TGTGCCAGCAGCTTAGTCGGGGGAGCCTACACAGATACGCAGTATTTT
TRBV5-6	.	many	TRBJ2-7	CASSLVNSGTNEQYF	TGTGCCAGCAGCTTGGTTAATTCCGGAACCAACGAGCAGTACTTC
TRBV6-5	TRBD1	many	TRBJ2-7	CASSYTGTGSSYEQYF	TGTGCCAGCAGTTACACCGGGACAGGGAGCTCCTACGAGCAGTACTTC
TRBV6-1	.	many	TRBJ1-1	CASSEGGQEAFF	TGTGCCAGCAGTGAAGGTGGGCAGGAAGCTTTCTTT
TRBV12-3/TRBV12-4	TRBD1	many	TRBJ2-4	CASSLTAGQGAGILAKNIQYF	TGTGCCAGCAGTTTAACAGCCGGACAGGGGGCGGGGATCCTAGCCAAAAACATTCAGTACTTC
TRBV7-2	.	.	TRBJ2-7	CASSPRSYAQYF	TGTGCCAGCAGCCCCCGCTCCTACGCGCAGTACTTC
TRBV5-8	TRBD2	.	TRBJ2-7	CASSWMTSGGFEQYF	TGTGCCAGCAGCTGGATGACTAGCGGGGGCTTCGAGCAGTACTTC
TRBV11-2	.	.	TRBJ1-2	CASSDGHYGYTF	TGTGCCAGCAGCGATGGACACTATGGCTACACCTTC
TRBV11-2	TRBD1	.	TRBJ1-6	CASSSDGQGRGSPLHF	TGTGCCAGCAGCTCTGATGGACAGGGAAGAGGGTCACCCCTCCACTTT
TRBV23-1	.	.	TRBJ1-4	CASSQSEGIATNGKLFF	TGCGCCAGCAGTCAATCGGAAGGAATCGCAACTAATGGAAAACTGTTTTTT
TRBV7-9	TRBD1	.	TRBJ2-5	CASSSSDRGLETQYF	TGTGCCAGCAGCTCTTCCGACAGGGGGTTAGAGACCCAGTACTTC
TRBV5-1	.	.	TRBJ2-7	CASSLELIAYEQYF	TGCGCCAGCAGCCTGGAGCTGATAGCCTACGAGCAGTACTTC
TRBV27	.	few	TRBJ2-7	CASSLKGLSSYEQYF	TGTGCCAGCAGTTTAAAGGGTTTAAGTTCCTACGAGCAGTACTTC
TRBV14	.	many	TRBJ2-3	CASSQVSVKTFTDTQYF	TGTGCCAGCAGCCAAGTGTCAGTTAAGACCTTCACAGATACGCAGTATTTT
TRBV28	.	.	TRBJ2-7	CTSSFAKHEQYF	TGTACCAGCAGTTTTGCCAAGCACGAGCAGTACTTC
TRBV4-3	.	.	TRBJ2-2	CASSQGTVTGELFF	TGCGCCAGCAGCCAAGGAACGGTCACCGGGGAGCTGTTTTTT
TRBV27	TRBD1	.	TRBJ2-1	CASSFDRGAGNEQFF	TGTGCCAGCAGTTTCGACAGGGGGGCGGGCAATGAGCAGTTCTTC
TRBV6-5	TRBD1	few	TRBJ2-3	CASSYPGTGGDTQYF	TGTGCCAGCAGTTACCCCGGGACAGGGGGAGATACGCAGTATTTT
TRBV24-1	.	.	TRBJ1-4	CATSDLGEKLFF	TGTGCCACCAGTGATTTGGGGGAAAAACTGTTTTTT
TRBV27	TRBD1	.	TRBJ2-5	CASGPLTGVETQYF	TGTGCCAGCGGTCCACTGACAGGGGTGGAGACCCAGTACTTC
TRBV18	.	many	TRBJ1-1	CASSPPRAMNTEAFF	TGTGCCAGCTCACCACCGCGGGCCATGAACACTGAAGCTTTCTTT
TRBV28	.	many	TRBJ2-7	CASSTVRRGLFEQYF	TGTGCCAGCAGCACCGTTCGGAGGGGGCTCTTCGAGCAGTACTTC
TRBV12-3/TRBV12-4	.	few	TRBJ2-1	CASTFNGEGYNEQFF	TGTGCCAGCACCTTTAACGGTGAGGGATACAATGAGCAGTTCTTC
TRBV12-3/TRBV12-4	.	few	TRBJ2-3	CASSTGTRTDTQYF	TGTGCCAGCAGTACAGGGACCCGCACAGATACGCAGTATTTT
TRBV6-5	.	many	TRBJ2-3	CASSYSAGVGDTQYF	TGTGCCAGCAGTTACTCAGCAGGGGTTGGCGATACGCAGTATTTT
TRBV2	.	.	TRBJ2-2	CASSEVPGNTGELFF	TGTGCCAGCAGTGAAGTCCCGGGGAACACCGGGGAGCTGTTTTTT
TRBV7-6	.	many	TRBJ1-1	CASSPFQHNTEAFF	TGTGCCAGCAGCCCCTTCCAGCACAACACTGAAGCTTTCTTT
TRBV6-2/TRBV6-3	TRBD2	few	TRBJ2-3	CASNIAGNPTDTQYF	TGTGCCAGCAACATAGCGGGGAACCCCACAGATACGCAGTATTTT
TRBV19	.	.	TRBJ1-2	CAGSIKGSYGYTF	TGTGCCGGTAGTATTAAGGGATCCTATGGCTACACCTTC
TRBV9	TRBD1	.	TRBJ2-5	CASSVEGGQAQETQYF	TGTGCCAGCAGCGTAGAAGGAGGACAGGCGCAAGAGACCCAGTACTTC
TRBV12-3/TRBV12-4	TRBD1	many	TRBJ1-1	CASSLTGGRTEAFF	TGTGCCAGCAGCCTAACAGGGGGGCGCACTGAAGCTTTCTTT
TRBV6-6	TRBD2	few	TRBJ2-7	CASSTTSGAYEQYF	TGTGCCAGCAGTACAACTAGCGGGGCCTACGAGCAGTACTTC